This T cell receptor (beta chain) was found in a study of graft-versus-host responses after intestinal transplantation listed by TCRdb under 2021. In terms of the full investigation: Multivisceral, liver-intestinal, or isolated intestinal transplants were received by the recipients. Alloreactive clones were identified by sequencing pre-transplant mixed lymphocyte reaction products and comparing these products with unstimulated pre-transplant donor and recipient T cells. All recipients received anti-thymocyte globulin induction followed by maintenance tacrolimus and steroids for 3 to 4 years. A peak of at least 4% donor T cells among recipient peripheral blood mononuclear cells was the definition used for donor T cell macrochimerism. Graft-versus-host and host-versus-graft alloreactive T cell clones were tracked in the graft, circulation and bone marrow after intestinal transplantation using bulk TCR-beta CDR3 sequencing. Instead of going to the commercial service, samples from a few later patients were sequenced in-house on an Illumina MiSeq and processed with MiXCR. The cohort enrolled about two dozen intestinal transplant recipients, one of whom was a retransplant, and a few patients without pretransplant specimens were excluded. Overall study outcomes, separate from this receptor: Conclusions were limited by the relatively low number and heterogeneity of intestinal transplant patients. Early after transplant, peak levels of circulating GvH clones were found to be associated with declines in HvG clones. GvH clones were found in recipient bone marrow, and some of the GvH clones appeared earlier in ileal mucosa or blood, which is consistent with an intestinal mucosal origin. In the allografts of patients with donor T cell macrochimerism, GvH to HvG T cell clonal ratios were high.

In the first month after transplant, blood samples were collected up to 4 times, and after that at least monthly when available. Its CDR3 holds 16 amino acids, cysteine through phenylalanine. Only the CDR3 part of the read is kept: 48 bases, read in frame from the first base. In the germline V gene (reference sequence), CDR1 corresponds to MNHEY and CDR2 to SMNVEV. V and J are trimmed by 4 bases and 1 base, and the gene matches miss 6 bases of the junction. A word on this clone: Which antigen it targets is not known. Qualities for individual bases were not recorded, and no much larger clone is one base off.

Libraries came from the immunoSEQ multiplex PCR assay. Adaptive Biotechnologies carried out high-throughput TCR-beta CDR3 sequencing of genomic DNA for most patients. Per the authors' processing: Adaptive's ImmunoSEQ software supplied the TCR sequencing data for 18 patients, while MiXCR and VDJtools were used to process a few other patients. CDR3 nucleotide sequences shared by donor and recipient were removed because the origin of these sequences could not be assigned. To count as alloreactive, a clone needed at least 2-fold expansion over unstimulated cells and a minimum CFSE-low frequency of 0.002% (template counts) or 0.001% (read counts). Clones detected in sequenced pre-transplant spleen, lymph node, or MLR CFSE-low populations of the donor or recipient were defined as mappable. The cumulative frequency of alloreactive clones was calculated as a percentage of all sequences, weighted by copy number. In its TCRdb copy, this immuneACCESS table keeps in-frame sequences only and misses some clones. Where compared with another copy, unresolved V genes explain less than half of these, and the others have no known cause. From that table come the V and J calls and clone size; the DNA was used to work out D and trimming. For this sample the table gives around 23,000 clones, of which roughly 93% were detected only once. Of the sample, 0.45% to 0.6% falls within the top ten clones.

The chain uses TRBV27 and TRBJ2-3; the central 9 bases match TRBD2. This TCR derives from a human patient who received an intestinal transplant, so some T cells may come from the graft donor. The specimen comprised PBMCs, sampled 18 days after transplant. Here is the DNA: TGTGCCAGCAGTTCGCTACTAGCGGGTGGCACAGATACGCAGTATTTT. This encodes CASSSLLAGGTDTQYF.